These 21 T cell receptor beta chains were sequenced from one sample in a study of PD-1 blockade in mismatch repair-deficient tumors. Clones were sequenced by immunoSEQ multiplex PCR, and TCRdb holds only the in-frame ones, with some missing. The sample shows roughly 110,000 clones, over 60% of them seen only once. The sample in question was peripheral blood, obtained approximately 60 weeks after starting pembrolizumab. The receptor source for this set is an adult with mismatch repair-deficient cancer.

The rearrangement links TRBV5-8 to TRBJ2-1; D call uncertain. V lost 4 bases and J 7 bases, leaving 6 bases between the germline ends. Per germline, CDR1 SGHTS and CDR2 YDEGEE. This CDR3 has 11 residues. CDR3 protein: CASSPRNEQFF. The CDR3, as DNA: TGTGCCAGCAGCCCCCGGAATGAGCAGTTCTTC.

V gene TRBV6-1 combines with J gene TRBJ1-2, with D hard to call. CDR3 length: 14 amino acids. Germline CDR1 and CDR2: MNHNS and SASEGT. Trimming pared 2 bases from V and 4 bases from J, leaving 11 bases between. This CDR3 is CASSELEAIYGYTF. DNA of the CDR3: TGTGCCAGCAGTGAACTGGAGGCAATCTATGGCTACACCTTC.

The V call is TRBV29-1, the J call TRBJ2-1, with D perhaps matching TRBD2 (6 bases). The CDR3 is made up of 18 amino acids. The V and J ends lost 3 bases and 0 bases respectively, with 21 bases between them. Germline V gene lookup returns CDR1 SQVTM and CDR2 ANQGSEA. The CDR3 here is CSVEGIWGGPSSYNEQFF. The DNA for the CDR3 is TGCAGCGTTGAGGGCATCTGGGGAGGTCCGAGCTCCTACAATGAGCAGTTCTTC.

Details on this clone: Other nucleotide sequences in the sample specify the same CDR3. The chain has TRBV10-2 and TRBJ1-5; tentatively, D is TRBD1 (5 bases). Trimming left V 3 bases short and J 4 bases short, with 7 bases between. The CDR3 runs 13 residues. CDR1 is WSHSY, CDR2 SAAADI, per germline. The CDR3 region is CASSDGGNQPQHF. DNA of the CDR3: TGCGCCAGCAGTGATGGGGGGAATCAGCCCCAGCATTTT.

This clone was recorded once. The rearrangement links TRBV21-1 to TRBJ2-3; the DNA was not compared with TRBD2, the D call given in the table. TRBV21-1 is described as a pseudogene. The length of the CDR3 is 15 residues. In DNA form, the CDR3 reads TGTGCCAGCAGCCACCTAGCGGGAGACACAGATACGCAGTATTTT. Translating it yields CASSHLAGDTDTQYF.

In its sample, this clone was seen a few times. The chain is built from TRBV4-3 and TRBJ2-7, with a weak D call TRBD1 (6 bases). V lost 1 base to trimming and J lost 6 bases, with 16 bases between them. This CDR3 is built from 15 residues. Germline values: CDR1 LGHNA, CDR2 YSLEER. The CDR3 sequence is CASSQGQGPTSEQYF. In DNA form, the CDR3 reads TGCGCCAGCAGCCAAGGCCAGGGGCCTACATCCGAGCAGTACTTC.

V is TRBV19 and J is TRBJ1-2, with D possibly being TRBD1 (5 bases). From germline, CDR1 is LNHDA and CDR2 SQIVND (reference sequence). The CDR3 has 13 residues. Trimming pared 7 bases from V and 6 bases from J, leaving 15 bases between. CDR3 amino acids: CASTLYPTDGYTF. The CDR3 DNA reads TGTGCCAGTACCCTATACCCGACAGATGGCTACACCTTC. Variable domain in full (rest from reference TRBV19 and TRBJ1-2): DGGITQSPKYLFRKEGQNVTLSCEQNLNHDAMYWYRQDPGQGLRLIYYSQIVNDFQKGDIAEGYSVSREKKESFPLTVTSAQKNPTAFYLCASTLYPTDGYTFGSGTRLTVV.

The chain carries TRBV6-6 and TRBJ2-1, with D perhaps matching TRBD2 (6 bases). Looked up from germline, CDR1 is MNHNY and CDR2 is SVGAGI (reference sequence). The ends were cut back, 7 bases at V and 6 bases at J, with 16 bases in the middle. CDR3 length: 14 residues. In DNA, the CDR3 is TGTGCCAGCACTGGAGGGGAACGGGGCAATGAGCAGTTCTTC. This codes for CASTGGERGNEQFF.

V and J are TRBV5-8 and TRBJ1-3; no clear D gene. The V and J ends lost 0 bases and 5 bases respectively, with 12 bases between them. From germline, CDR1 is SGHTS and CDR2 YDEGEE. The CDR3 is made up of 15 amino acids. CDR3: CASSLVLGSRNTIYF. The CDR3 nucleotides read TGTGCCAGCAGCTTGGTGCTGGGTTCCAGAAACACCATATATTTT.

The rearrangement joins TRBV11-3 to TRBJ2-7; D unresolved. V was clipped by 3 bases and J by 6 bases, with 12 bases between them. Germline V gene sequence: CDR1 SGHNT, CDR2 YENEEA. There are 13 residues in the CDR3. The CDR3 nucleotides read TGTGCCAGCAGCTTGGGCGTCCCAGGCGAGCAGTACTTC. Its protein product is CASSLGVPGEQYF.

The chain recombines TRBV27 with TRBJ2-1; TRBD2 is a possible D gene (6 bases). This CDR3 spans 15 amino acids. Looked up from germline, CDR1 is MNHEY and CDR2 is SMNVEV (reference sequence). The ends were cut back, 3 bases at V and 4 bases at J, with 13 bases in the middle. The CDR3 loop reads CASSFIGTGYNEQFF. CDR3 nucleotides: TGTGCCAGCAGTTTTATCGGGACTGGATACAATGAGCAGTTCTTC.

J is TRBJ1-1 and V is TRBV10-1, with a weak D call TRBD1 (5 bases). CDR3 length: 15 residues. The germline V gene has CDR1 WNHNN and CDR2 SYGVQD (reference sequence). The V end was cut by 0 bases, the J end by 5 bases, with 13 bases between. As DNA, the CDR3 is TGCGCCAGCAGTGAGTCACGGGGGAAGGTAACTGAAGCTTTCTTT. Translation: CASSESRGKVTEAFF.

The V call is TRBV27, the J call TRBJ2-5, with TRBD1 identical over 9 bases. The J call may be mistaken, given a closer DNA end match to TRBJ2-7. Germline CDR1 is MNHEY and CDR2 is SMNVEV (reference sequence). CDR3 length equals 14 residues. This chain's CDR3 is CASSLADRGYEQYF. CDR3 bases: TGTGCCAGCAGTTTAGCGGACAGGGGTTACGAGCAGTACTTC.

The chain combines TRBV7-3 with TRBJ2-3, with 11 nucleotides matching TRBD2. The CDR3 extends over 16 amino acids. The V gene end was trimmed by 2 bases and the J gene end by 4 bases; junction bases not matched to a gene: 5. Germline V gene data show CDR1 as SGHTA and CDR2 as FQGTGA. CDR3: CASSLGLAGGPDTQYF. CDR3 sequence (DNA): TGTGCCAGCAGCTTAGGGCTAGCGGGAGGCCCAGATACGCAGTATTTT.

The table lists this clone with a few counts. The gene calls are TRBV5-8 and TRBJ2-1, with TRBD2 as a possible D gene (7 bases). Germline V gene lookup returns CDR1 SGHTS and CDR2 YDEGEE. Trimming removed 1 base from V and 4 bases from J, with 12 bases in between. The CDR3 covers 15 residues. The CDR3 here is CASSLQRGGYNEQFF. The CDR3 DNA sequence: TGTGCCAGCAGCTTGCAAAGGGGGGGATACAATGAGCAGTTCTTC.

The rearrangement links TRBV7-2 to TRBJ1-1; tentative D call: TRBD1 (5 bases). Germline V gene sequence: CDR1 SGHTA, CDR2 FQGNSA. V was trimmed by 4 bases and J by 3 bases, leaving 9 bases between them. The CDR3 has 13 amino acids. CDR3 residues: CASSSGTYTEAFF. CDR3 nucleotides: TGTGCCAGCAGCTCCGGGACTTACACTGAAGCTTTCTTT. Using reference TRBV7-2 and TRBJ1-1 for the parts outside the CDR3, the full variable domain is GAGVSQSPSNKVTEKGKDVELRCDPISGHTALYWYRQSLGQGLEFLIYFQGNSAPDKSGLPSDRFSAERTGGSVSTLTIQRTQQEDSAVYLCASSSGTYTEAFFGQGTRLTVV.

The gene calls are TRBV2 and TRBJ1-3, with a possible D match to TRBD1 (5 bases). V lost 0 bases and J 4 bases, leaving 7 bases between the germline ends. The CDR3 contains 14 residues. CDR1 and CDR2 from the germline V gene are SNHLY and FYNNEI. As DNA, the CDR3 is TGTGCCAGCAGTGAAGCAGGGGCAGGAAACACCATATATTTT. It translates to CASSEAGAGNTIYF.

V is TRBV5-4 and J is TRBJ1-2, with D perhaps TRBD1 (5 bases). The CDR3 totals 20 residues. Per the germline V gene, CDR1 is SGHNT and CDR2 is YYREEE (reference sequence). Trimming took off 4 bases at V and 2 bases at J, with 30 bases between the two ends. CDR3 amino acids: CASSGITPNGAPSLNYGYTF. In DNA, the CDR3 is TGTGCCAGCAGCGGAATCACTCCCAACGGGGCCCCGAGCCTAAACTATGGCTACACCTTC.

The chain carries TRBV5-6 and TRBJ1-1; no firm D call. Germline V gene lookup returns CDR1 SGHDT and CDR2 YYEEEE. The V end lost 0 bases, the J end lost 1 base, and 4 bases lay between the germline ends. This CDR3 spans 13 amino acids. This chain's CDR3 is CASSLGENTEAFF. The CDR3 DNA is TGTGCCAGCAGCTTGGGGGAGAACACTGAAGCTTTCTTT.

The gene calls are TRBV5-1 and TRBJ1-1, with TRBD1 identical over 8 bases. Germline V gene sequence: CDR1 SGHRS, CDR2 YFSETQ. Unmatched junction bases numbered 12, after V lost 0 bases and J lost 5 bases. CDR3 length: 17 amino acids. CDR3 protein: CASSLESFQGARTEAFF. The DNA of the CDR3 is TGCGCCAGCAGCTTGGAGAGTTTCCAGGGGGCTCGGACTGAAGCTTTCTTT.

The chain uses TRBV4-1 and TRBJ1-1; the D is unclear. The length of the CDR3 is 12 residues. Looked up from germline, CDR1 is MGHRA and CDR2 is YSYEKL. V was cut by 3 bases and J by 4 bases, with 6 bases left in between. The CDR3 DNA reads TGCGCCAGCAGCCACTTGGGCACTGAAGCTTTCTTT. Translating it yields CASSHLGTEAFF.